Following are 31 T cell receptor beta chains from one sample sequenced in a study of blood T cell repertoires in COVID-19. Repertoires were generated with immunoSEQ multiplex PCR, while TCRdb's copy carries only in-frame clones and drops some. The table has about 250,000 clones, 65% to 85% seen once. The sample comprised PBMCs or T cells enriched from blood (not recorded which). The receptors here all came from a man aged 45-65 years who had recovered from COVID-19.

The genes are TRBV19 and TRBJ2-3, with 8 bases fitting TRBD1. V shed 8 bases, J shed 5 bases, and the junction held 9 bases outside the gene matches. Germline loops: CDR1 LNHDA, CDR2 SQIVND (reference sequence). This CDR3 has 14 residues. The CDR3 loop is CASGRTGRIDTQYF. CDR3 sequence (DNA): TGTGCCAGTGGGAGGACAGGGCGGATAGATACGCAGTATTTT. Supplemented by reference TRBV19 and TRBJ2-3, the full variable domain reads DGGITQSPKYLFRKEGQNVTLSCEQNLNHDAMYWYRQDPGQGLRLIYYSQIVNDFQKGDIAEGYSVSREKKESFPLTVTSAQKNPTAFYLCASGRTGRIDTQYFGPGTRLTVL.

The chain uses TRBV27 and TRBJ1-1; weak D call: TRBD1 (6 bases). Germline loops: CDR1 MNHEY, CDR2 SMNVEV (reference sequence). Trimming took off 5 bases at V and 5 bases at J, with 15 bases between the two ends. The CDR3 spans 14 residues. This chain's CDR3 is CASSPIPGTTEAFF. The CDR3 DNA reads as TGTGCCAGCAGTCCCATTCCCGGGACAACTGAAGCTTTCTTT.

The V call is TRBV4-2, the J call TRBJ1-1; D might be TRBD1 (5 bases). V dropped 2 bases and J dropped 4 bases, with 17 bases sitting between them. Germline CDR1 LGHNA, CDR2 YNFKEQ. CDR3 length: 16 residues. The CDR3 is CASSQLLDRTPTEAFF. The CDR3 coding sequence is TGTGCCAGCAGCCAACTTTTAGACCGGACACCCACTGAAGCTTTCTTT.

The chain recombines TRBV9 with TRBJ2-2, with 9 bases lining up with TRBD2. The junction had 9 bases not matched to a gene; V was cut back by 4 bases and J by 5 bases. Germline lookup yields CDR1 SGDLS and CDR2 YYNGEE. The CDR3 length is 16 residues. The CDR3 protein is CASSSPGGGVTGELFF. In nucleotides, the CDR3 is TGTGCCAGCAGCTCCCCGGGCGGGGGGGTTACCGGGGAGCTGTTTTTT.

J is TRBJ1-6 and V is TRBV18; D is ambiguous. Trimming took off 3 bases at V and 8 bases at J, with 8 bases between the two ends. Germline CDR1 is KGHSH and CDR2 is LQKENI. The CDR3 sequence is 13 residues long. Here the CDR3 reads CASSPAGDSPLHF. The CDR3 bases are TGTGCCAGCTCACCGGCGGGAGATTCACCCCTCCACTTT.

The V and J genes are TRBV19 and TRBJ1-5; 12 nucleotides match TRBD1. CDR3 length: 17 amino acids. The V segment lost 4 bases and the J segment 6 bases; nucleotides outside the gene matches: 10. Per the germline V gene, CDR1 is LNHDA and CDR2 is SQIVND (reference sequence). The CDR3 nucleotides are TGTGCCAGTAGTACGCTGAGTCGGGACAGGGGGCGTCAGCCCCAGCATTTT. This sequence encodes CASSTLSRDRGRQPQHF.

This clone turned up a few times. The chain combines TRBV7-2 with TRBJ1-5; possibly TRBD1 for D (6 bases). The germline V and J ends were trimmed by 0 bases and 6 bases, with 12 bases remaining between them. Germline lookup yields CDR1 SGHTA and CDR2 FQGNSA. CDR3 size: 15 residues. The CDR3: CASSLASRGSQPQHF. DNA for the CDR3: TGTGCCAGCAGCTTAGCGAGCAGGGGTAGTCAGCCCCAGCATTTT. The variable domain in full, completed from reference TRBV7-2 and TRBJ1-5, reads GAGVSQSPSNKVTEKGKDVELRCDPISGHTALYWYRQSLGQGLEFLIYFQGNSAPDKSGLPSDRFSAERTGGSVSTLTIQRTQQEDSAVYLCASSLASRGSQPQHFGDGTRLSIL.

The chain combines TRBV7-9 with TRBJ1-4, with D tentatively TRBD1 (5 bases). This CDR3 region has 17 residues. Germline loops: CDR1 SEHNR, CDR2 FQNEAQ (reference sequence). The V and J ends lost 5 bases and 6 bases respectively, with 22 bases between them. Written as DNA, the CDR3 is TGTGCCAGCAGCCAAACATTATCGACAGCACTTCATGAAAAACTGTTTTTT. It specifies CASSQTLSTALHEKLFF.

This chain connects TRBV29-1 to TRBJ1-2, with TRBD1 identical over 8 bases. The length of the CDR3 is 12 residues. Losses at the gene ends were 7 bases for V and 4 bases for J; bases not matched to a gene: 5. Germline lookup yields CDR1 SQVTM and CDR2 ANQGSEA. For the CDR3, the DNA is TGCAGCGCCCCCGACAGGGGCTATGGCTACACCTTC. Protein sequence: CSAPDRGYGYTF. Based on the CDR3 plus reference TRBV29-1 and TRBJ1-2, the full variable domain is SAVISQKPSRDICQRGTSLTIQCQVDSQVTMMFWYRQQPGQSLTLIATANQGSEATYESGFVIDKFPISRPNLTFSTLTVSNMSPEDSSIYLCSAPDRGYGYTFGSGTRLTVV.

J is TRBJ2-3 and V is TRBV19; D might be TRBD1 (7 bases). This CDR3 region has 16 residues. The germline V and J ends were trimmed by 7 bases and 1 base, with 18 bases remaining between them. Germline assignment: CDR1 LNHDA and CDR2 SQIVND (reference sequence). The CDR3 nucleotides read TGTGCCAGTACCCCGGGGGACAGAGGGGGCACAGATACGCAGTATTTT. Translating gives CASTPGDRGGTDTQYF.

This sequence joins TRBV7-3 and TRBJ2-1; 12 bases match TRBD1. The trim removed 5 bases at V and 8 bases at J, leaving 7 bases unmatched. The germline CDR1 and CDR2 sequences are SGHTA and FQGTGA. CDR3 length equals 15 residues. This CDR3 reads CASSPLGTGGYEQFF. CDR3 bases: TGTGCCAGCAGCCCACTAGGGACAGGGGGCTATGAGCAGTTCTTC.

This chain connects TRBV15 to TRBJ2-1; 11 bases map to TRBD2. Trimming removed 4 bases from V and 5 bases from J; junction bases left unmatched: 4. CDR3 size: 15 residues. Germline CDR1 reads LNHNV; CDR2 reads YYDKDF (reference sequence). The CDR3 spells CATSIETSGDNEQFF. The CDR3 DNA follows: TGTGCCACCAGCATCGAGACTAGCGGGGACAATGAGCAGTTCTTC.

The chain carries TRBV7-8 and TRBJ1-2; D is uncertain. Germline V gene lookup returns CDR1 SGHVS and CDR2 FQNEAQ. Trimming took off 1 base at V and 1 base at J, with 13 bases between the two ends. The CDR3 covers 16 residues. The CDR3 DNA is TGTGCCAGCAGCTTAGGATGGGGAGGGAATAACTATGGCTACACCTTC. This translates into CASSLGWGGNNYGYTF.

This clone was observed a handful of times. The chain carries TRBV19 and TRBJ1-4; D uncertain. V lost 2 bases, J lost 3 bases, and 13 bases lay in between. The V gene's germline CDR1 is LNHDA and CDR2 SQIVND (reference sequence). The CDR3 is 16 amino acids. CDR3 protein: CASSIRGGEANEKLFF. The DNA of the CDR3 is TGTGCCAGTAGTATACGGGGTGGGGAGGCTAATGAAAAACTGTTTTTT.

This rearrangement joins TRBV7-2 to TRBJ1-2; TRBD1 matches at 9 bases. Per germline, CDR1 SGHTA and CDR2 FQGNSA. There are 15 residues in the CDR3. V lost 5 bases, J lost 2 bases, and 6 bases stayed unmatched. CDR3: CASSTTGTGNYGYTF. The CDR3 DNA is TGTGCCAGCAGCACTACCGGGACAGGGAACTATGGCTACACCTTC.

The chain is built from TRBV28 and TRBJ2-7, with TRBD1 identical over 7 bases. Germline CDR1 is MDHEN and CDR2 is SYDVKM. This CDR3 contains 15 residues. After removal of 2 bases from V and 3 bases from J, the junction contained 7 bases not matched to a gene. CDR3 bases: TGTGCCAGCAGTTTAATTCGGACAGGAGACTACGAGCAGTACTTC. Translation: CASSLIRTGDYEQYF.

The chain has TRBV11-2 and TRBJ1-1; the D gene is possibly TRBD1 (5 bases). Looked up from germline, CDR1 is SGHAT and CDR2 is FQNNGV. This CDR3 has 13 residues. V was cut by 8 bases and J by 1 base, with 11 bases left in between. Here the CDR3 DNA reads TGTGCCAGCCGCAGGGTACCGAACACTGAAGCTTTCTTT. This gives the protein CASRRVPNTEAFF. Combining the CDR3 with reference TRBV11-2 and TRBJ1-1 gives the whole variable domain EAGVAQSPRYKIIEKRQSVAFWCNPISGHATLYWYQQILGQGPKLLIQFQNNGVVDDSQLPKDRFSAERLKGVDSTLKIQPAKLEDSAVYLCASRRVPNTEAFFGQGTRLTVV.

CDR3 sequence (DNA): TGTGCCAGCAGCTTAGTCGGGTTGGCTTCAGATACGCAGTATTTT. The encoded protein is CASSLVGLASDTQYF. The gene calls are TRBV5-4 and TRBJ2-3; D is uncertain. Germline CDR1 and CDR2: SGHNT and YYREEE (reference sequence). Between the trimmed V and J ends, which lost 2 bases and 4 bases, there was a span of 14 bases. The CDR3 loop spans 15 amino acids.

J is TRBJ1-5 and V is TRBV27; 10 positions match TRBD1. The J segment lost 1 base and the V segment lost 5 bases, leaving 17 bases of the junction unmatched. Germline assignment: CDR1 MNHEY and CDR2 SMNVEV (reference sequence). The length of the CDR3 is 20 residues. CDR3 DNA: TGTGCCAGCAGTCCAGGGACAGGGGAAGCATGGGGCATAAGCAATCAGCCCCAGCATTTT. This codes for CASSPGTGEAWGISNQPQHF.

The V gene is TRBV7-3, the J gene TRBJ2-3; the D gene is possibly TRBD2 (5 bases). The V end lost 5 bases, the J end lost 4 bases, and 16 bases lay between the germline ends. This CDR3 comprises 15 residues. Looked up from germline, CDR1 is SGHTA and CDR2 is FQGTGA. The CDR3 protein is CASSPLLVSPDTQYF. CDR3 DNA: TGTGCCAGCAGCCCGTTACTAGTTAGTCCAGATACGCAGTATTTT.

The rearrangement uses TRBV9 and TRBJ2-3; 7 bases align to TRBD1. The CDR3 is 16 residues long. Trimming at V came to 4 bases and at J to 1 base, leaving 9 bases not matched to a gene. The germline CDR1 and CDR2 sequences are SGDLS and YYNGEE. Here the CDR3 reads CASSQLPGQGTDTQYF. CDR3 bases: TGTGCCAGCAGCCAACTGCCCGGACAGGGCACAGATACGCAGTATTTT.

CDR3 nucleotide sequence: TGTGCCAGCAGCGAACGACAGGGAAGAGGGGACACTGAAGCTTTCTTT. Amino acid sequence: CASSERQGRGDTEAFF. The rearrangement links TRBV7-2 to TRBJ1-1, with 7 bases that match TRBD1. The CDR3 consists of 16 residues. The germline gives CDR1 SGHTA, CDR2 FQGNSA. Germline trimming cut 5 bases from V and 3 bases from J; bases unmatched to any gene: 12.

The table lists this clone with a few counts. V and J are TRBV12-3 or TRBV12-4 and TRBJ2-7; D possibly corresponds to TRBD2 (5 bases). This CDR3 comprises 13 residues. Trimming took 3 bases from V and 0 from J, leaving 6 bases between them. CDR3 in amino acids: CASSFGDSYEQYF. In nucleotides, the CDR3 is TGTGCCAGCAGTTTCGGGGACTCCTACGAGCAGTACTTC.

V usage is TRBV7-9 and J usage is TRBJ2-5; D ambiguous. The CDR3 has 13 residues. V dropped 2 bases and J dropped 1 base, with 5 bases sitting between them. Per the germline V gene, CDR1 is SEHNR and CDR2 is FQNEAQ (reference sequence). DNA for the CDR3: TGTGCCAGCAGCTTAAGCGCCCAAGAGACCCAGTACTTC. It encodes CASSLSAQETQYF.

The V and J genes are TRBV6-2 or TRBV6-3 and TRBJ2-2; D gene unclear. Trimming removed 0 bases at V and 0 bases at J, with 8 bases between. The CDR3 has 16 amino acids. CDR1 and CDR2 from the germline V gene are MNHEY and SVGEGT. The CDR3 is CASSYSVGSNTGELFF. CDR3 nucleotide sequence: TGTGCCAGCAGTTACTCGGTCGGTTCGAACACCGGGGAGCTGTTTTTT.

V and J are TRBV7-6 and TRBJ1-1, with D maybe TRBD1 (6 bases). CDR1 is SGHVS, CDR2 FNYEAQ, per germline. This CDR3 region has 14 residues. V gave up 8 bases and J gave up 3 bases, with 16 bases separating them. The DNA of the CDR3 is TGTGCCAGCTTCCTAGGGGCAGGGGACACTGAAGCTTTCTTT. This translates into CASFLGAGDTEAFF.

V gene TRBV7-2 combines with J gene TRBJ2-7, with D possibly matching TRBD2 (6 bases). CDR1 and CDR2 (germline): SGHTA, FQGNSA. V dropped 0 bases and J dropped 6 bases, with 15 bases sitting between them. CDR3 length: 15 amino acids. CDR3 sequence (DNA): TGTGCCAGCAGCTTAGCGGGAGGTCATTTCAGCGAGCAGTACTTC. Its protein product is CASSLAGGHFSEQYF. The variable domain in full, with the rest retrieved from reference TRBV7-2 and TRBJ2-7, is GAGVSQSPSNKVTEKGKDVELRCDPISGHTALYWYRQSLGQGLEFLIYFQGNSAPDKSGLPSDRFSAERTGGSVSTLTIQRTQQEDSAVYLCASSLAGGHFSEQYFGPGTRLTVT.

The chain employs TRBV7-8 and TRBJ1-3; possibly TRBD1 for D (5 bases). The CDR3 consists of 13 residues. V lost 6 bases to trimming and J lost 4 bases, with 10 bases between them. Germline V gene sequence: CDR1 SGHVS, CDR2 FQNEAQ. Here the CDR3 DNA reads TGTGCCAGCAGAAAAGGGGAAGGAAACACCATATATTTT. This encodes CASRKGEGNTIYF.

The rearrangement links TRBV3-1 (or the pseudogene TRBV3-2) to TRBJ1-3, with 7 nucleotides matching TRBD1. V trimming: 1 base; J trimming: 3 bases; junction bases outside the gene matches: 6. CDR3 length: 16 amino acids. Germline lookup yields CDR1 LGHDT and CDR2 YNNKEL (reference sequence). The CDR3 bases are TGTGCCAGCAGCCAAGGCCAGGGGGTCCGTGGAAACACCATATATTTT. Translating it yields CASSQGQGVRGNTIYF.

The J gene is TRBJ2-7, the V gene TRBV5-4; TRBD2 matches at 11 bases. This CDR3 spans 14 amino acids. Trimming removed 2 bases from V and 4 bases from J; junction bases left unmatched: 2. Germline lookup yields CDR1 SGHNT and CDR2 YYREEE (reference sequence). The CDR3 here is CASSFSGRGYEQYF. Written as DNA, the CDR3 is TGTGCCAGCAGCTTTAGCGGGAGGGGGTACGAGCAGTACTTC.

The CDR3 protein is CASSSGLAGYGYNEQFF. The CDR3 DNA reads TGTGCCAGCAGCTCAGGACTAGCGGGATATGGTTACAATGAGCAGTTCTTC. The chain is built from TRBV7-2 and TRBJ2-1; 12 bases are shared with TRBD2. The V gene's germline CDR1 is SGHTA and CDR2 FQGNSA. The CDR3 has 17 amino acids. The junction had 8 bases not matched to a gene; V was cut back by 4 bases and J by 4 bases.